Presented here are 5 T cell receptor beta chains from one specimen sequenced in a study of CD8+ T cells in alopecia areata. Extracted RNA was reverse transcribed, and the resulting cDNA served as sequencing template. Some clones are missing from TCRdb's copy, which holds only in-frame ones; the method was immunoSEQ multiplex PCR. This table holds 150,000 to 200,000 clones, around three fifths found once. Documented treatment: oral pan-JAK inhibitor, 5-10 mg twice daily. The sample consisted of CD4+ T cells sorted from blood, taken at week 24, from a patient treated with tofacitinib. All receptors derive from a human donor with alopecia areata.

This rearrangement joins TRBV29-1 to TRBJ1-1; 7 nucleotides line up with TRBD1. The CDR3 spans 13 residues. Germline V gene data show CDR1 as SQVTM and CDR2 as ANQGSEA. The J segment lost 4 bases and the V segment lost 2 bases, leaving 4 bases of the junction unmatched. CDR3 protein: CSVEQDRVTEAFF. The CDR3 coding sequence is TGCAGCGTTGAACAAGACAGGGTCACTGAAGCTTTCTTT.

This clone was counted only a few times. The chain joins TRBV29-1 to TRBJ2-1; D could derive from TRBD1 or TRBD2 (5 bases each). The CDR3 has 12 residues. Trimming stripped 3 bases from V and 6 bases from J, with 9 bases between. Germline V gives CDR1 SQVTM, CDR2 ANQGSEA. CDR3 DNA sequence: TGCAGCGTTGATTCCGGGACCAATGAGCAGTTCTTC. Translating it yields CSVDSGTNEQFF.

This clone has just a few counts. V usage is TRBV27 and J usage is TRBJ2-3; D gene unclear. Germline CDR1 is MNHEY and CDR2 is SMNVEV (reference sequence). Deletions cut 2 bases from V and 2 bases from J, with 8 bases between. The CDR3 has 14 residues. CDR3 nucleotide sequence: TGTGCCAGCAGTTTAATGCGGTACACAGATACGCAGTATTTT. This gives the protein CASSLMRYTDTQYF.

The rearrangement links TRBV25-1 to TRBJ2-1; D ambiguous. Germline V gives CDR1 MGHDK, CDR2 SYGVNS. Between the trimmed V and J ends, which lost 5 bases and 7 bases, there was a span of 9 bases. This CDR3 has 12 residues. The DNA for the CDR3 is TGTGCCAGCAGTCAGATGGCTAATGAGCAGTTCTTC. Its translation: CASSQMANEQFF.

The rearrangement uses TRBV29-1 and TRBJ2-1; D call uncertain. The CDR3 consists of 14 residues. With 7 bases removed from V and 5 bases from J, the gap between germline ends came to 18 bases. CDR1 and CDR2 (germline): SQVTM, ANQGSEA. The DNA for the CDR3 is TGCAGCGCGAGTGGGGTTATAACTCACAATGAGCAGTTCTTC. Residues: CSASGVITHNEQFF.